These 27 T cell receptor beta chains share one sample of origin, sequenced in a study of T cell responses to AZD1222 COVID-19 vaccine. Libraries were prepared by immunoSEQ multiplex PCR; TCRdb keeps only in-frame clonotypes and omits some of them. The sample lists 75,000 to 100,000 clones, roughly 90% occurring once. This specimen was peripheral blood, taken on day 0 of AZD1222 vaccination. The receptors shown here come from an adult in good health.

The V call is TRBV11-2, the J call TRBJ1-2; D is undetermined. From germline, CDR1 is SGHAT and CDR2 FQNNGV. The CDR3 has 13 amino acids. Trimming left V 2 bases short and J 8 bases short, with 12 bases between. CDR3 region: CASSLIERLGYTF. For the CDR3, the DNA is TGTGCCAGCAGCTTAATTGAGAGACTCGGCTACACCTTC.

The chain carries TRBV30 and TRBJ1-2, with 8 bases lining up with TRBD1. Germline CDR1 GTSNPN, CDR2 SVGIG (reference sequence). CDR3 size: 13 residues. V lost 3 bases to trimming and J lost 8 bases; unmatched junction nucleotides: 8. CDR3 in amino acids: CAWSIGQGQGYTF. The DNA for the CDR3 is TGTGCCTGGAGCATCGGACAGGGTCAGGGCTACACCTTC.

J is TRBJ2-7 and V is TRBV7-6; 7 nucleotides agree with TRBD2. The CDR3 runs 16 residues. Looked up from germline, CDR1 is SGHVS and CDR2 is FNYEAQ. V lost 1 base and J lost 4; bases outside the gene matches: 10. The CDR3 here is CASSLGGASGAYEQYF. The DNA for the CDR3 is TGTGCCAGCAGCTTAGGAGGGGCTAGCGGAGCGTACGAGCAGTACTTC.

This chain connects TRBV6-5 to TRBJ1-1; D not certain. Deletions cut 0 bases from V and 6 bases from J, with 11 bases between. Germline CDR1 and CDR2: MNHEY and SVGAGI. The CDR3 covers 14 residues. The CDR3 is CASSYSKSQSEAFF. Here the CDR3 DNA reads TGTGCCAGCAGTTACTCGAAGTCTCAATCTGAAGCTTTCTTT.

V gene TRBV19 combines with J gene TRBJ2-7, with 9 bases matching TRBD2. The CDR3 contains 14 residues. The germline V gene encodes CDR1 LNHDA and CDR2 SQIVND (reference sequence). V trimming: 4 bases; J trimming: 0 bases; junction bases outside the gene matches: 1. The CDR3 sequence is CASSRAGGSYEQYF. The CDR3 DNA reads TGTGCCAGTAGTAGAGCGGGAGGCTCCTACGAGCAGTACTTC.

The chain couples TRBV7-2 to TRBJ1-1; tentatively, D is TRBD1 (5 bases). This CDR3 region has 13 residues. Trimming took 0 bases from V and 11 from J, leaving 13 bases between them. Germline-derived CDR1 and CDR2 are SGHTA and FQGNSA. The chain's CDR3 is CASSLASQGEAFF. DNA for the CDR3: TGTGCCAGCAGCTTAGCTTCCCAGGGCGAGGCTTTCTTT.

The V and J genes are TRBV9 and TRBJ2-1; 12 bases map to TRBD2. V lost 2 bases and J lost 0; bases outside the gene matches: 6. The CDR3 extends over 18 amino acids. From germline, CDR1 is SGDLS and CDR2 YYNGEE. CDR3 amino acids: CASSVRLAGETSYNEQFF. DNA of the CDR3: TGTGCCAGCAGCGTCCGACTAGCGGGAGAGACCTCCTACAATGAGCAGTTCTTC.

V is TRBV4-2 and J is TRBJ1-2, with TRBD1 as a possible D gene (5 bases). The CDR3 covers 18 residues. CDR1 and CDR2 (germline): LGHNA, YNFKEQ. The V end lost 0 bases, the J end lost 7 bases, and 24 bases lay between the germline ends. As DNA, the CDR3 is TGTGCCAGCAGCCAAGATCGCAGGGACTCTGGACTTGCAGGTGGCTACACCTTC. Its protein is CASSQDRRDSGLAGGYTF.

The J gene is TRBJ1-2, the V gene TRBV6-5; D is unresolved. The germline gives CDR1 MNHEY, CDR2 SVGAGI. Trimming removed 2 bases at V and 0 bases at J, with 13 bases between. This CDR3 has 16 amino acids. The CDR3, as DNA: TGTGCCAGCAGTTACGGAGGAGATGCGGCTAACTATGGCTACACCTTC. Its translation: CASSYGGDAANYGYTF.

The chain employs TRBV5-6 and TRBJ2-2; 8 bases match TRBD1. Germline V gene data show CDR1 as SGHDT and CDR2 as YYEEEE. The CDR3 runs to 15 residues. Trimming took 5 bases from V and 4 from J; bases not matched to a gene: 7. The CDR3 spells CASRPTRGRTGELFF. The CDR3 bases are TGTGCCAGCAGACCTACCAGGGGGCGCACCGGGGAGCTGTTTTTT.

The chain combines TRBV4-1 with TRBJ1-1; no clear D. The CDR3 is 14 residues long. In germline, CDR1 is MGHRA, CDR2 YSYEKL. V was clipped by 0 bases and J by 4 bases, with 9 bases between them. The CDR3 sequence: CASSQDARLTEAFF. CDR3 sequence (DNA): TGCGCCAGCAGCCAAGACGCCCGACTCACTGAAGCTTTCTTT.

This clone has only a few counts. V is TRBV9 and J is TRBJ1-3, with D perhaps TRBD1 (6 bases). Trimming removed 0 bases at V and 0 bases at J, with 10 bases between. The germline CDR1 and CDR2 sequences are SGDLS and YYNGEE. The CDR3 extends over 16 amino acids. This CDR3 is CASSVEGTYSGNTIYF. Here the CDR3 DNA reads TGTGCCAGCAGCGTAGAAGGGACATACTCTGGAAACACCATATATTTT.

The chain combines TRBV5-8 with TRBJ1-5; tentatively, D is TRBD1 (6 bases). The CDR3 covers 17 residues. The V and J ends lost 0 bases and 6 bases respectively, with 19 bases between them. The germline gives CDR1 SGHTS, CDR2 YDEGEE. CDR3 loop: CASSLAKARGGPQPQHF. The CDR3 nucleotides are TGTGCCAGCAGCTTGGCCAAGGCCAGGGGAGGGCCTCAGCCCCAGCATTTT. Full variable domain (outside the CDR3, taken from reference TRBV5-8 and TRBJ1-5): EAGVTQSPTHLIKTRGQQATLRCSPISGHTSVYWYQQALGLGLQFLLWYDEGEERNRGNFPPRFSGRQFPNYSSELNVNALELEDSALYLCASSLAKARGGPQPQHFGDGTRLSIL.

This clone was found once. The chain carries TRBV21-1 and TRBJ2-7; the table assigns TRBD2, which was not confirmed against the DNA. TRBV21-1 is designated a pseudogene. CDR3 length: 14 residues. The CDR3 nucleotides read TGTGCCAGCAGAAGGGGACTAGCGGTCTACGAGCAGTACTTC. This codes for CASRRGLAVYEQYF.

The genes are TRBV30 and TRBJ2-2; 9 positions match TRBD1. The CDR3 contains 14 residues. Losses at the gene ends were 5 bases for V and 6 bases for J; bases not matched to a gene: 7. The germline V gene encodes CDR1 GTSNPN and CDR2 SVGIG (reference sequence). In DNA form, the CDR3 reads TGTGCCTGGGGGGGGACAGGGCTGGCCGGGGAGCTGTTTTTT. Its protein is CAWGGTGLAGELFF.

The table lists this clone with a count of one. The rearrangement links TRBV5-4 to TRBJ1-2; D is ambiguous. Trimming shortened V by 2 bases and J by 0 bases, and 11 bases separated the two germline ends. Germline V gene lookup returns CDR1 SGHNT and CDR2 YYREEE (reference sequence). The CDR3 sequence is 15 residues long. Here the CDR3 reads CASSFGQTPNYGYTF. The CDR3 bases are TGTGCCAGCAGCTTCGGGCAAACCCCTAACTATGGCTACACCTTC.

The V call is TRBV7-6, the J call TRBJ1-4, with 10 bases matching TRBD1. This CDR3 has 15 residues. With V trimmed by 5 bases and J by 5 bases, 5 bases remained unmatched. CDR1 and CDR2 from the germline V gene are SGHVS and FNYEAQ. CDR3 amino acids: CASSPTGGLNEKLFF. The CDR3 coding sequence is TGTGCCAGCAGCCCGACAGGGGGCTTAAATGAAAAACTGTTTTTT.

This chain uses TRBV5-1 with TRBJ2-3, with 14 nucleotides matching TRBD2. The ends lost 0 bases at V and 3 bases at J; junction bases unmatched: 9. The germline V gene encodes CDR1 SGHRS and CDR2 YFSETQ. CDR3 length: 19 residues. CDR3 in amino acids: CASSLGARTSGRPTDTQYF. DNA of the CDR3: TGCGCCAGCAGCTTGGGGGCAAGGACTAGCGGGAGGCCGACAGATACGCAGTATTTT. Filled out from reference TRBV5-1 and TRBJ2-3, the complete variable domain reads KAGVTQTPRYLIKTRGQQVTLSCSPISGHRSVSWYQQTPGQGLQFLFEYFSETQRNKGNFPGRFSGRQFSNSRSEMNVSTLELGDSALYLCASSLGARTSGRPTDTQYFGPGTRLTVL.

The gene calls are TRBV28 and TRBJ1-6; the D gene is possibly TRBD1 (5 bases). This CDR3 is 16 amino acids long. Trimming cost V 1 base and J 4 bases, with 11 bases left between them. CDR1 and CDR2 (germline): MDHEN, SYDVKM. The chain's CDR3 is CASSLFGAQYNSPLHF. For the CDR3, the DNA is TGTGCCAGCAGTTTATTTGGGGCGCAATATAATTCACCCCTCCACTTT.

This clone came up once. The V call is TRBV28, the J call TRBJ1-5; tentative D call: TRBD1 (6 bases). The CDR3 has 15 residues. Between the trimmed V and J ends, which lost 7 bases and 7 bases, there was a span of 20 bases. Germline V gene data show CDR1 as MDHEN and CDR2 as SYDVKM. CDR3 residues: CASNSIDRSGQPQHF. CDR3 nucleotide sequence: TGTGCCAGCAACAGTATTGACAGGTCTGGACAGCCCCAGCATTTT.

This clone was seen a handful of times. CDR3 residues: CASSYGQTTSEAFF. CDR3 sequence (DNA): TGTGCCAGCAGTTACGGACAGACGACGTCTGAAGCTTTCTTT. The chain recombines TRBV6-5 with TRBJ1-1; D perhaps matches TRBD1 (6 bases). Per the germline V gene, CDR1 is MNHEY and CDR2 is SVGAGI. The CDR3 runs to 14 residues. V shed 2 bases and J shed 6 bases, with 13 bases lying between them.

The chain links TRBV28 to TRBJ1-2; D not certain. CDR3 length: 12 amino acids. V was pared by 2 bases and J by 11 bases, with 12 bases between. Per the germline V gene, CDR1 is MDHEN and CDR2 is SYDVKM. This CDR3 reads CASSLNRLVYTF. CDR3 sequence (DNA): TGTGCCAGCAGTTTAAATCGACTCGTGTACACCTTC.

CDR3 sequence (DNA): TGTGCCAGCAGCTTAACGTACGAGCAGTACTTC. As protein: CASSLTYEQYF. The chain couples TRBV11-2 to TRBJ2-7; D remains ambiguous. CDR3 length: 11 residues. The germline gives CDR1 SGHAT, CDR2 FQNNGV. Trimming took 2 bases from V and 4 from J, leaving 3 bases between them.

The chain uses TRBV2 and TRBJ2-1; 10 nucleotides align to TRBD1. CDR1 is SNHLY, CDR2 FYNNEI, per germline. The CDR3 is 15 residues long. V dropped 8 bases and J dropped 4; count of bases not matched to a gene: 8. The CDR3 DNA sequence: TGTGCCAGCGCGATGGACAGGGGGACATACAATGAGCAGTTCTTC. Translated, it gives CASAMDRGTYNEQFF.

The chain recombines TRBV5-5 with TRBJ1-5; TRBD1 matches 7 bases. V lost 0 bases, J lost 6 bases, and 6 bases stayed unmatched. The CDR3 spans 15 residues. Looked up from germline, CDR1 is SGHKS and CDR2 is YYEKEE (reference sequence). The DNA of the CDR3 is TGTGCCAGCAGCTTGGTCGACAGGGAGGGTCAGCCCCAGCATTTT. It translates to CASSLVDREGQPQHF.

The CDR3 spells CASTIASFSGNTIYF. For the CDR3, the DNA is TGTGCCAGCACCATTGCTTCCTTCTCTGGAAACACCATATATTTT. The V gene is TRBV28, the J gene TRBJ1-3; D unresolved. There are 15 residues in the CDR3. V was trimmed by 7 bases and J by 0 bases, leaving 13 bases between them. Germline V gene sequence: CDR1 MDHEN, CDR2 SYDVKM. Drawing the rest from reference TRBV28 and TRBJ1-3, the complete variable domain is DVKVTQSSRYLVKRTGEKVFLECVQDMDHENMFWYRQDPGLGLRLIYFSYDVKMKEKGDIPEGYSVSREKKERFSLILESASTNQTSMYLCASTIASFSGNTIYFGEGSWLTVV.

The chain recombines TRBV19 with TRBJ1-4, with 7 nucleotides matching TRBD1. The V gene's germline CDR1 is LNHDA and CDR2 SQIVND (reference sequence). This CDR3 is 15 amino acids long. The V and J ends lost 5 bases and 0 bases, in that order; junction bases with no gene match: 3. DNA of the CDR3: TGTGCCAGTAGTGCGGGACAGCCAACTAATGAAAAACTGTTTTTT. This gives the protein CASSAGQPTNEKLFF.